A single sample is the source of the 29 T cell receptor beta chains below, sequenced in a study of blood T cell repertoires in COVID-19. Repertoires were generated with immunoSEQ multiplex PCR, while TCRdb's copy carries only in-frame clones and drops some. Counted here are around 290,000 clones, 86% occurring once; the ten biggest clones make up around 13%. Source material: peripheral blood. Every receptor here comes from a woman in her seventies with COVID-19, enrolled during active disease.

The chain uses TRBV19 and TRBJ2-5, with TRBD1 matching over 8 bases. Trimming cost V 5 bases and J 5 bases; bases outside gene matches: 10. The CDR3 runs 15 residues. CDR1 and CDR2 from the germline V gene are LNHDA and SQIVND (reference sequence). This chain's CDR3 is CASSPIDRGGETQYF. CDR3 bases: TGTGCCAGTAGTCCTATTGACAGGGGTGGTGAGACCCAGTACTTC.

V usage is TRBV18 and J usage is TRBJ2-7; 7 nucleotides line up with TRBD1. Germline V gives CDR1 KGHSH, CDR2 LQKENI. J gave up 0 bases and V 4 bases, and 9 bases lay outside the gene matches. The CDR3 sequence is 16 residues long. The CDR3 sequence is CASSLSTGWSSYEQYF. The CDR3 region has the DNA TGTGCCAGCTCACTATCGACAGGGTGGAGCTCCTACGAGCAGTACTTC. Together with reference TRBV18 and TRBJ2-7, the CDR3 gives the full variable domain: NAGVMQNPRHLVRRRGQEARLRCSPMKGHSHVYWYRQLPEEGLKFMVYLQKENIIDESGMPKERFSAEFPKEGPSILRIQQVVRGDSAAYFCASSLSTGWSSYEQYFGPGTRLTVT.

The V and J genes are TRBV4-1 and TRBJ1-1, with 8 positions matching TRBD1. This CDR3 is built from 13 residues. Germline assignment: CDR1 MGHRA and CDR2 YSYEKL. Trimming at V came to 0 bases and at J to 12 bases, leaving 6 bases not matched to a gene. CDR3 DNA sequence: TGCGCCAGCAGCCAAGAATGGACAGGGACAACTTTCTTT. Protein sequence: CASSQEWTGTTFF.

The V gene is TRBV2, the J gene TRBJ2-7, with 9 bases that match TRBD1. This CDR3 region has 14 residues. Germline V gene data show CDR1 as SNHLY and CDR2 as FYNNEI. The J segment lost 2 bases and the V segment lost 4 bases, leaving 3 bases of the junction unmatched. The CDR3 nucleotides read TGTGCCAGCAGTGCACAGGGGGCTCCCTACGAGCAGTACTTC. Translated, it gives CASSAQGAPYEQYF.

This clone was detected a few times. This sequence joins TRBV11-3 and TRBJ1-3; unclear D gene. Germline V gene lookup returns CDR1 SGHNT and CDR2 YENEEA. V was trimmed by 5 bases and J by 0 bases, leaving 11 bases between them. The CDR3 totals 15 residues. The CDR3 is CASSARTDSGNTIYF. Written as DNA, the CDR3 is TGTGCCAGCAGCGCCCGAACAGACTCTGGAAACACCATATATTTT.

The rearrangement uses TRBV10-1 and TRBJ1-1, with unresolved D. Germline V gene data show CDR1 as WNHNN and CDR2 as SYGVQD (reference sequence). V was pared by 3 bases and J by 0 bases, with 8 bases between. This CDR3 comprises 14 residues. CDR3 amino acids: CASSDGHMNTEAFF. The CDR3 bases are TGCGCCAGCAGTGATGGGCACATGAACACTGAAGCTTTCTTT.

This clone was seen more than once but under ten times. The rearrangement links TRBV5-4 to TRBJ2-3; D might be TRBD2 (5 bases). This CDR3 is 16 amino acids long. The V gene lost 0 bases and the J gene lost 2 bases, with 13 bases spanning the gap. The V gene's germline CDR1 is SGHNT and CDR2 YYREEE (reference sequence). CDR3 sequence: CASSLGTGLYTDTQYF. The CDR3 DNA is TGTGCCAGCAGCTTGGGTACTGGACTGTACACAGATACGCAGTATTTT.

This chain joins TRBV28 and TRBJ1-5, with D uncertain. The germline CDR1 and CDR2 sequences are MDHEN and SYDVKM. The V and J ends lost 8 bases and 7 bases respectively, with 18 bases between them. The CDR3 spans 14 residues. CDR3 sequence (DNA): TGTGCCAGCTCCACCCCCTCTCTCAGGCAGCCCCAGCATTTT. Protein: CASSTPSLRQPQHF.

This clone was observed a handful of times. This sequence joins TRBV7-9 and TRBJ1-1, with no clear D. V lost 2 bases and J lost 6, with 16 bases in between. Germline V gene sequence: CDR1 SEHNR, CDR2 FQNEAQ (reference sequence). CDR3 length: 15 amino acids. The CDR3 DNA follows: TGTGCCAGCAGCTTACTTCTGGGAGACCGGCCTGAAGCTTTCTTT. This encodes CASSLLLGDRPEAFF.

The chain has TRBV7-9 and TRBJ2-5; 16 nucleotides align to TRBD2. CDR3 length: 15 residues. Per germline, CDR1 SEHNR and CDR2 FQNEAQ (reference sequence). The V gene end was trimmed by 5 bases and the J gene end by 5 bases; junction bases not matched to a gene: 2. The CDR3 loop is CASSGTSGGAETQYF. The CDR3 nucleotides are TGTGCCAGCAGCGGGACTAGCGGGGGGGCGGAGACCCAGTACTTC.

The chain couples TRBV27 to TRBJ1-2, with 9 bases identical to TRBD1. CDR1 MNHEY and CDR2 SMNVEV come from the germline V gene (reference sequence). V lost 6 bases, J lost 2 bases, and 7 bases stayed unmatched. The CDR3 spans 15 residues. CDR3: CASRVSGTGNYGYTF. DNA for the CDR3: TGTGCCAGCAGAGTATCCGGGACAGGGAACTATGGCTACACCTTC.

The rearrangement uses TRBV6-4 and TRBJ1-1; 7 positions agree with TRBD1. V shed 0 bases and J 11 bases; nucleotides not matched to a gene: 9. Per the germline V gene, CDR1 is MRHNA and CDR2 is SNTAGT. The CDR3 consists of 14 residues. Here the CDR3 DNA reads TGTGCCAGCAGTGACTCGCAAATTGACAGGGTGGCTTTCTTT. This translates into CASSDSQIDRVAFF.

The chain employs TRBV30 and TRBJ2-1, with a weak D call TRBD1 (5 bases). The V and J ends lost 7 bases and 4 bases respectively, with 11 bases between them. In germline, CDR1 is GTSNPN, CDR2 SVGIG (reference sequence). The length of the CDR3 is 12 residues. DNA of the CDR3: TGTGCCTCGAACAAGGGGTACAATGAGCAGTTCTTC. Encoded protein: CASNKGYNEQFF.

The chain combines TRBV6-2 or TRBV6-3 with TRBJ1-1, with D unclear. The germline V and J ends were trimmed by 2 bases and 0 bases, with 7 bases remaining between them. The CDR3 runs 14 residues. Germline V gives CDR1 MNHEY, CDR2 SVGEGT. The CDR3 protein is CASSYEALNTEAFF. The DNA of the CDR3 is TGTGCCAGCAGTTACGAGGCACTGAACACTGAAGCTTTCTTT.

CDR3 nucleotides: TGTGCCAGTAGTATCTCAACAGGTTCTAACTATGGCTACACCTTC. Amino acid sequence: CASSISTGSNYGYTF. The rearrangement uses TRBV19 and TRBJ1-2; D may be TRBD1 (5 bases). CDR1 LNHDA and CDR2 SQIVND come from the germline V gene (reference sequence). With 3 bases removed from V and 0 bases from J, the gap between germline ends came to 11 bases. The CDR3 loop spans 15 amino acids.

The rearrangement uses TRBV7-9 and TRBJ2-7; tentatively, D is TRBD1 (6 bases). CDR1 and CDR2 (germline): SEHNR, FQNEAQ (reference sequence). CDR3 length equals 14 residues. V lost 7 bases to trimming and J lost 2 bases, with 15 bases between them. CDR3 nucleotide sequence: TGTGCCAGCACCCGCGCAGGGGTTGCCTACGAGCAGTACTTC. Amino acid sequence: CASTRAGVAYEQYF.

The CDR3 is CATRGTGETQYF. The CDR3, as DNA: TGTGCCACCAGGGGGACAGGAGAGACCCAGTACTTC. The gene calls are TRBV10-3 and TRBJ2-5; TRBD1 matches 8 bases. Looked up from germline, CDR1 is ENHRY and CDR2 is SYGVKD. The CDR3 consists of 12 residues. V gave up 10 bases and J gave up 4 bases; unmatched junction bases: 5.

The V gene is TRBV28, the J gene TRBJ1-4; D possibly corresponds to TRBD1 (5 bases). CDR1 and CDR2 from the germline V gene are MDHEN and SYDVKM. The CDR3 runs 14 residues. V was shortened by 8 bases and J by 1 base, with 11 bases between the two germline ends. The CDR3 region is CASRGDRTNEKLFF. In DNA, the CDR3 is TGTGCCAGCCGGGGGGATCGAACTAATGAAAAACTGTTTTTT. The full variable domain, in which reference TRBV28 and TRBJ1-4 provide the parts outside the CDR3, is DVKVTQSSRYLVKRTGEKVFLECVQDMDHENMFWYRQDPGLGLRLIYFSYDVKMKEKGDIPEGYSVSREKKERFSLILESASTNQTSMYLCASRGDRTNEKLFFGSGTQLSVL.

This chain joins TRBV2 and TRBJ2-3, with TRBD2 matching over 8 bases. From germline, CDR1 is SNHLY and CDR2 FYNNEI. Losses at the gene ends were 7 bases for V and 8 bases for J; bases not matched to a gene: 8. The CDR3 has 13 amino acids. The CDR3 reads CASTERGTGTQYF. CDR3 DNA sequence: TGTGCCAGCACCGAGCGGGGGACGGGTACGCAGTATTTT. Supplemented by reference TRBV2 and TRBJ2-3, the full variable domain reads EPEVTQTPSHQVTQMGQEVILRCVPISNHLYFYWYRQILGQKVEFLVSFYNNEISEKSEIFDDQFSVERPDGSNFTLKIRSTKLEDSAMYFCASTERGTGTQYFGPGTRLTVL.

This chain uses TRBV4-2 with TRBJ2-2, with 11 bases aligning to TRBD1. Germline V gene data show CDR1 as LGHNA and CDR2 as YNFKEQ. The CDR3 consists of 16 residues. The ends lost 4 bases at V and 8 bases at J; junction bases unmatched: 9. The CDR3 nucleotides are TGTGCCAGCAGCCCGCAAGGGACAGGGGGTATAGGGGAGCTGTTTTTT. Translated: CASSPQGTGGIGELFF.

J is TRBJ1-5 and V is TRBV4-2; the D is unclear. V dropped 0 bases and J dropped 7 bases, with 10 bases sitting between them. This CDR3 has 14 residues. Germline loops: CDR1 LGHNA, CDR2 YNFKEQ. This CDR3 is CASSQEGLNQPQHF. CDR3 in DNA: TGTGCCAGCAGCCAAGAGGGCCTCAACCAGCCCCAGCATTTT.

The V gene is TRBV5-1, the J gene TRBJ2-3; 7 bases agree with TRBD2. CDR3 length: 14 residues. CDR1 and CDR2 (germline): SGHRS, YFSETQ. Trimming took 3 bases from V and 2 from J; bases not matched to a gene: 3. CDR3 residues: CASSYGTTTDTQYF. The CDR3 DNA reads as TGCGCCAGCAGCTACGGGACTACCACAGATACGCAGTATTTT.

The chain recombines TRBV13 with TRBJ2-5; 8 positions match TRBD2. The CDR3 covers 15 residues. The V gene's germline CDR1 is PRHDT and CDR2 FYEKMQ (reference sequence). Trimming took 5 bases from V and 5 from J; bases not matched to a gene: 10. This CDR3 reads CASSATVAGRETQYF. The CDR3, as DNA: TGTGCCAGCAGCGCTACCGTAGCGGGGCGGGAGACCCAGTACTTC.

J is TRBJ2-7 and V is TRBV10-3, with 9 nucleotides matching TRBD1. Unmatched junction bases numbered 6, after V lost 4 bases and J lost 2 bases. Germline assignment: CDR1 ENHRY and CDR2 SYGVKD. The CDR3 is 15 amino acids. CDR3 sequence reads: CAISGTGAGAYEQYF. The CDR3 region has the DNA TGTGCCATCAGTGGGACAGGGGCTGGGGCCTACGAGCAGTACTTC.

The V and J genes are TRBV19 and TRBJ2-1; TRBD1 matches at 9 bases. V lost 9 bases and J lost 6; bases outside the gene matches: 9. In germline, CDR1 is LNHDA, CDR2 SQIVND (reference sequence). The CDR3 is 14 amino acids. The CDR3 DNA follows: TGTGCCAGCAACACAGGGGGCAGGAGCAATGAGCAGTTCTTC. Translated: CASNTGGRSNEQFF. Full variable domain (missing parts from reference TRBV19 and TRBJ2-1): DGGITQSPKYLFRKEGQNVTLSCEQNLNHDAMYWYRQDPGQGLRLIYYSQIVNDFQKGDIAEGYSVSREKKESFPLTVTSAQKNPTAFYLCASNTGGRSNEQFFGPGTRLTVL.

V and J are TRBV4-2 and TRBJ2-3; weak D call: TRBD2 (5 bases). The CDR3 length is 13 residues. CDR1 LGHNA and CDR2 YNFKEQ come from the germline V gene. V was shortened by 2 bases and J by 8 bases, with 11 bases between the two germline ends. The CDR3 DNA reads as TGTGCCAGCAGCCAATTAGCGCCGGGTACGCAGTATTTT. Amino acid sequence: CASSQLAPGTQYF.

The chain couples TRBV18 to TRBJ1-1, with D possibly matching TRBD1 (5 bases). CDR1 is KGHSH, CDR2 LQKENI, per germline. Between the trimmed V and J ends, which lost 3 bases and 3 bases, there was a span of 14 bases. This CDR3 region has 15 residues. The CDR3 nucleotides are TGTGCCAGCTCACCTTCCGACAGCCAAGACACTGAAGCTTTCTTT. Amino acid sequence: CASSPSDSQDTEAFF.

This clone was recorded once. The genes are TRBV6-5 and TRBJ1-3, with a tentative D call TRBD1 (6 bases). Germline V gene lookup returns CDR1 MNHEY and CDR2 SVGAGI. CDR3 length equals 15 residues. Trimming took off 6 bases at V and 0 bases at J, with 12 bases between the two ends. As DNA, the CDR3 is TGTGCCAGCAGCGGTGGACAGAGCTCTGGAAACACCATATATTTT. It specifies CASSGGQSSGNTIYF.

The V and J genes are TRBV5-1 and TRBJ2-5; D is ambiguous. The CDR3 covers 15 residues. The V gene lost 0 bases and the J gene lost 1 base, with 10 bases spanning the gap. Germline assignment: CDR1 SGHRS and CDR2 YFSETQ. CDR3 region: CASSLGAQPQETQYF. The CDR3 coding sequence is TGCGCCAGCAGCTTGGGGGCGCAACCCCAAGAGACCCAGTACTTC. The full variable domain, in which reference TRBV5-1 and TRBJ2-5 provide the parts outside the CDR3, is KAGVTQTPRYLIKTRGQQVTLSCSPISGHRSVSWYQQTPGQGLQFLFEYFSETQRNKGNFPGRFSGRQFSNSRSEMNVSTLELGDSALYLCASSLGAQPQETQYFGPGTRLLVL.